The next 14 T cell receptor beta chains were all read from a single sample in a study of blood T cell repertoires in COVID-19. Assay: immunoSEQ multiplex PCR; the TCRdb copy retains only in-frame clones and omits some. The table has a few hundred thousand clones, roughly 82% seen once; the top ten hold 1.4%. What was sequenced was peripheral blood. These receptors were collected from a woman aged 40-49 years who had recovered from COVID-19.

The rearrangement links TRBV5-6 to TRBJ2-1, with D possibly matching TRBD1 (6 bases). Germline CDR1 and CDR2: SGHDT and YYEEEE. Trimming removed 0 bases from V and 7 bases from J, with 8 bases in between. This CDR3 contains 13 residues. The CDR3 bases are TGTGCCAGCAGCTTGGACAGGGTAAATGAGCAGTTCTTC. It encodes CASSLDRVNEQFF. The entire variable domain, with the rest obtained from reference TRBV5-6 and TRBJ2-1, is as follows: DAGVTQSPTHLIKTRGQQVTLRCSPKSGHDTVSWYQQALGQGPQFIFQYYEEEERQRGNFPDRFSGHQFPNYSSELNVNALLLGDSALYLCASSLDRVNEQFFGPGTRLTVL.

This chain links TRBV18 with TRBJ1-5; tentative D call: TRBD1 (5 bases). Germline lookup yields CDR1 KGHSH and CDR2 LQKENI. Trimming shortened V by 8 bases and J by 0 bases, and 14 bases separated the two germline ends. This CDR3 has 15 amino acids. The CDR3 protein is CASRPDSNSNQPQHF. CDR3 in DNA: TGTGCCAGCCGACCAGACAGTAATAGCAATCAGCCCCAGCATTTT.

The chain recombines TRBV11-3 with TRBJ2-5; the D gene is possibly TRBD1 (6 bases). CDR1 is SGHNT, CDR2 YENEEA, per germline. The CDR3 is 13 residues long. V was trimmed by 6 bases and J by 1 base, leaving 9 bases between them. CDR3 DNA: TGTGCCAGCAGGCCACAGGGCCAAGAGACCCAGTACTTC. This encodes CASRPQGQETQYF. Supplemented by reference TRBV11-3 and TRBJ2-5, the full variable domain reads EAGVVQSPRYKIIEKKQPVAFWCNPISGHNTLYWYLQNLGQGPELLIRYENEEAVDDSQLPKDRFSAERLKGVDSTLKIQPAELGDSAVYLCASRPQGQETQYFGPGTRLLVL.

V is TRBV5-6 and J is TRBJ1-5; TRBD1 aligns across 7 bases. Germline V gives CDR1 SGHDT, CDR2 YYEEEE. V shed 4 bases and J 2 bases; nucleotides not matched to a gene: 6. This CDR3 is 15 amino acids long. The CDR3 loop is CASSLTGVGNQPQHF. The CDR3 coding sequence is TGTGCCAGCAGCCTTACAGGGGTTGGCAATCAGCCCCAGCATTTT.

This rearrangement joins TRBV10-3 to TRBJ2-5, with 8 bases aligning to TRBD1. The junction had 3 bases not matched to a gene; V was cut back by 4 bases and J by 5 bases. CDR3 length: 13 residues. The V gene's germline CDR1 is ENHRY and CDR2 SYGVKD. CDR3 coding DNA: TGTGCCATCAGTGGACAGGGGAAGGAGACCCAGTACTTC. This gives the protein CAISGQGKETQYF.

The chain combines TRBV19 with TRBJ2-2, with a tentative D call TRBD1 (5 bases). The CDR3 covers 18 residues. Trimming pared 0 bases from V and 3 bases from J, leaving 17 bases between. Germline assignment: CDR1 LNHDA and CDR2 SQIVND (reference sequence). CDR3 sequence: CASSIEVRARSDTGELFF. In DNA, the CDR3 is TGTGCCAGTAGTATAGAAGTCAGGGCCCGGTCGGACACCGGGGAGCTGTTTTTT. Variable domain in full (rest from reference TRBV19 and TRBJ2-2): DGGITQSPKYLFRKEGQNVTLSCEQNLNHDAMYWYRQDPGQGLRLIYYSQIVNDFQKGDIAEGYSVSREKKESFPLTVTSAQKNPTAFYLCASSIEVRARSDTGELFFGEGSRLTVL.

The V gene is TRBV23-1, the J gene TRBJ2-1; D possibly corresponds to TRBD2 (5 bases). TRBV23-1 is given ORF status, its function remaining uncertain. The CDR3 has 15 residues. Trimming took off 0 bases at V and 3 bases at J, with 9 bases between the two ends. The CDR3 protein is CASSQSRANYNEQFF. CDR3 nucleotides: TGCGCCAGCAGTCAATCGAGGGCCAACTACAATGAGCAGTTCTTC.

This clone showed up many times. CDR3: CASSQEMDRVVSPLHF. The CDR3 DNA is TGTGCCAGCAGCCAAGAAATGGACAGGGTGGTTTCACCCCTCCACTTT. The chain has TRBV4-2 and TRBJ1-6; 8 bases match TRBD1. Trimming cost V 0 bases and J 9 bases; bases outside gene matches: 7. Germline assignment: CDR1 LGHNA and CDR2 YNFKEQ. CDR3 length: 16 amino acids.

This chain joins TRBV12-3 or TRBV12-4 and TRBJ1-6; D remains ambiguous. V lost 0 bases to trimming and J lost 6 bases, with 3 bases between them. The CDR3 consists of 13 residues. CDR3 bases: TGTGCCAGCAGTTTAGCGAGTAATTCACCCCTCCACTTT. Translated: CASSLASNSPLHF.

The V gene is TRBV10-1, the J gene TRBJ2-7; TRBD1 agrees at 8 bases. V gave up 8 bases and J gave up 4 bases; unmatched junction bases: 7. The CDR3 is made up of 13 amino acids. Germline assignment: CDR1 WNHNN and CDR2 SYGVQD (reference sequence). The CDR3 coding sequence is TGCGCCAGCTCCAAGGGACAGGAGTACGAGCAGTACTTC. This gives the protein CASSKGQEYEQYF.

Only a few counts were recorded for this clone. V and J are TRBV29-1 and TRBJ2-5, with TRBD2 as a possible D gene (7 bases). V was pared by 8 bases and J by 0 bases, with 16 bases between. Germline V CDR1 and CDR2: SQVTM, ANQGSEA. The CDR3 covers 14 residues. CDR3 nucleotides: TGCAGCCTAGGAGGGGGGGCGGACCAAGAGACCCAGTACTTC. It is translated as CSLGGGADQETQYF.

This chain links TRBV5-1 with TRBJ2-3; D gene unclear. The CDR3 length is 14 residues. The V and J ends lost 4 bases and 6 bases respectively, with 15 bases between them. Looked up from germline, CDR1 is SGHRS and CDR2 is YFSETQ. CDR3 sequence reads: CASSESFVRDTQYF. DNA for the CDR3: TGCGCCAGCAGCGAAAGCTTCGTCCGGGATACGCAGTATTTT.

The chain carries TRBV10-2 and TRBJ1-1; 9 nucleotides line up with TRBD1. Germline V gives CDR1 WSHSY, CDR2 SAAADI. The CDR3 totals 14 residues. V gave up 0 bases and J gave up 4 bases; unmatched junction bases: 0. The CDR3 region is CASSESTGGTEAFF. In DNA form, the CDR3 reads TGCGCCAGCAGTGAGTCGACAGGGGGCACTGAAGCTTTCTTT.

In DNA, the CDR3 is TGTGCCAGCAGCTACAAGACAGGGGGCTTTGGTGAGACCCAGTACTTC. Protein product: CASSYKTGGFGETQYF. This chain connects TRBV5-4 to TRBJ2-5; 10 bases match TRBD1. Germline V lookup: CDR1 SGHNT, CDR2 YYREEE (reference sequence). V lost 3 bases and J lost 5; bases outside the gene matches: 10. The CDR3 extends over 16 amino acids. Full variable domain (rest looked up from reference TRBV5-4 and TRBJ2-5): ETGVTQSPTHLIKTRGQQVTLRCSSQSGHNTVSWYQQALGQGPQFIFQYYREEENGRGNFPPRFSGLQFPNYSSELNVNALELDDSALYLCASSYKTGGFGETQYFGPGTRLLVL.